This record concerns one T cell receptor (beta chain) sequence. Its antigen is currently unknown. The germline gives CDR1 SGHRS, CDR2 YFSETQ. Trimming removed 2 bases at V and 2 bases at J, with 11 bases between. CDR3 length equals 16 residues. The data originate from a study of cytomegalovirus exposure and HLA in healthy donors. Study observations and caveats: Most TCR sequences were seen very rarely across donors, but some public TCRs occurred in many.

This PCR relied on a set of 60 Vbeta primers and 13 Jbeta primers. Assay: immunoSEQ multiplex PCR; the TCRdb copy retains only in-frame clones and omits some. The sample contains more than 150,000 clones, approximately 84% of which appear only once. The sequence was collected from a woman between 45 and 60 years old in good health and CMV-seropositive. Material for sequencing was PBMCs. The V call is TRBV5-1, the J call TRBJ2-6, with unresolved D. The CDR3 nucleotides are TGCGCCAGCAGCTTCGGTCGGGTAGCTGGGGCCAACGTCCTGACTTTC. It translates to CASSFGRVAGANVLTF.